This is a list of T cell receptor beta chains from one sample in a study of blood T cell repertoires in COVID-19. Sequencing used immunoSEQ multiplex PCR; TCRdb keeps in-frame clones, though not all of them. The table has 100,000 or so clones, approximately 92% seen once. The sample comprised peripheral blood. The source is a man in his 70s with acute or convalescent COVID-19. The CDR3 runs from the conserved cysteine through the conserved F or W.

CDR3 protein: CASSPGGGTYEQYF
J gene: TRBJ2-7
V gene: TRBV7-9

CDR3 protein: CASSLAGTTGANVLTF
J gene: TRBJ2-6
V gene: TRBV5-1

CDR3 protein: CASSGWVGGSQFF
J gene: TRBJ2-1
V gene: TRBV28

CDR3 protein: CASTRDSYGYTF
J gene: TRBJ1-2
V gene: TRBV25-1

CDR3 protein: CASSPQVGSVWVTEAFF
J gene: TRBJ1-1
V gene: TRBV18

CDR3 protein: CASSPGTVQFTGELFF
J gene: TRBJ2-2
V gene: TRBV4-2

CDR3 protein: CASSIWVGGSPGQGGDTQYF
J gene: TRBJ2-3
V gene: TRBV19

CDR3 protein: CATSGSTDTQYF
J gene: TRBJ2-3
V gene: TRBV24-1

CDR3 protein: CASSQDLRFYTF
J gene: TRBJ1-2
V gene: TRBV4-3

CDR3 protein: CASSWDTRGNTIYF
J gene: TRBJ1-3
V gene: TRBV6-5

CDR3 protein: CASSQEVSGGQSEQFF
J gene: TRBJ2-1
V gene: TRBV4-3

CDR3 protein: CASTPGQGSYEQYF
J gene: TRBJ2-7
V gene: TRBV6-5

CDR3 protein: CASSFGAGGPETQYF
J gene: TRBJ2-5
V gene: TRBV7-9

CDR3 protein: CASSLAGAHEQYF
J gene: TRBJ2-7
V gene: TRBV7-9

CDR3 protein: CASSDRLAGGGDTQYF
J gene: TRBJ2-3
V gene: TRBV5-6

CDR3 protein: CASSLAGSRRNTEAFF
J gene: TRBJ1-1
V gene: TRBV7-2

CDR3 protein: CASSQTSLSSGNTIYF
J gene: TRBJ1-3
V gene: TRBV19

CDR3 protein: CASSQSGTTRQGSAFQETQYF
J gene: TRBJ2-5
V gene: TRBV4-1

CDR3 protein: CASTYGMGYNEQFF
J gene: TRBJ2-1
V gene: TRBV6-5

CDR3 protein: CASSPYGAGAPTGELFF
J gene: TRBJ2-2
V gene: TRBV3-1/TRBV3-2

CDR3 protein: CASSLWDRVDSEQYF
J gene: TRBJ2-7
V gene: TRBV28

CDR3 protein: CASSGPGRGRSGELFF
J gene: TRBJ2-2
V gene: TRBV28

CDR3 protein: CASSQVRADSRYF
J gene: TRBJ2-3
V gene: TRBV3-1/TRBV3-2

CDR3 protein: CASSITGADLNSPLHF
J gene: TRBJ1-6
V gene: TRBV3-1/TRBV3-2

CDR3 protein: CAWSRQGPAEQYF
J gene: TRBJ2-7
V gene: TRBV30

CDR3 protein: CASSEGDDNSPLHF
J gene: TRBJ1-6
V gene: TRBV9

CDR3 protein: CASSQEPLGTGGYGYTF
J gene: TRBJ1-2
V gene: TRBV4-1

CDR3 protein: CASSLAGLTDTQYF
J gene: TRBJ2-3
V gene: TRBV6-6